Listed here is a single TCR beta chain. As yet, its antigen is unknown. Libraries were prepared by immunoSEQ multiplex PCR; TCRdb keeps only in-frame clonotypes and omits some of them. The data show approximately 160,000 clones, approximately 96% seen once. This CDR3 is built from 11 residues. V was shortened by 7 bases and J by 4 bases, with 7 bases between the two germline ends. Germline V gene lookup returns CDR1 SQVTM and CDR2 ANQGSEA. This entry belongs to a study of cytomegalovirus exposure and HLA in healthy donors. Among the 110 or so subjects of the validation cohort, separate from the 666-subject first cohort, were the donors. Findings and limits, study-wide: Cytomegalovirus association was listed for 150 or so TCR beta chains.

Sequencing was done on a sample of PBMCs. This receptor was identified in a woman in her late teens or twenties in good health and CMV-seronegative. The rearrangement uses TRBV29-1 and TRBJ1-4; possibly TRBD1 for D (6 bases). The CDR3 here is CSAQGNEKLFF. The CDR3 bases are TGCAGCGCACAGGGTAATGAAAAACTGTTTTTT.